The 8 T cell receptor beta chains below come from one sample, sequenced in a study of blood T cells in healthy people across ages. Alongside a J-beta primer mix, a sample-barcoded 5' primer served in a second PCR lasting 7 to 11 cycles. Each CDR3 protein gets one entry after TCRdb re-called the 5' RACE reads with MiXCR. The sample shows about 670,000 distinct CDR3 sequences, about 51% of them seen only once. The sample consisted of blood. The receptor source for this set is a woman of 80 years or more in good health.

With respect to this clonotype: One end of the junction varies from germline; a read error may be responsible. The chain links TRBV29-1 to TRBJ1-1; the D is unclear. Germline CDR1 SQVTM, CDR2 ANQGSEA. CDR3 length: 14 amino acids. The CDR3 region has the DNA TGCAGCGTTGACCCGGGAGGTTGGAACACTGAAACTTTCTTT. As protein: CSVDPGGWNTETFF.

This clonotype was recorded a few times. The chain recombines TRBV6-5 with TRBJ2-2; 7 positions agree with TRBD2. The V and J ends lost 5 bases and 5 bases, in that order; junction bases with no gene match: 5. The CDR3 sequence is 14 residues long. Germline V lookup: CDR1 MNHEY, CDR2 SVGAGI. CDR3 amino acids: CASSDGLVTGELFF. CDR3 DNA: TGTGCCAGCAGTGACGGACTAGTGACCGGGGAGCTGTTTTTT.

As to this clonotype: Just one base apart from a much larger clone, this may be a read error. This rearrangement joins TRBV20-1 to TRBJ2-1; 11 bases map to TRBD2. CDR3 length: 17 residues. Trimming removed 6 bases from V and 13 bases from J; junction bases left unmatched: 23. Germline V lookup: CDR1 DFQATT, CDR2 SNEGSKA (reference sequence). The CDR3 sequence: CSAVVAGGPGSKNIQFF. The CDR3, as DNA: TGCAGTGCGGTAGTAGCGGGAGGGCCTGGGTCCAAAAACATTCAGTTCTTC.

This chain joins TRBV4-2 and TRBJ2-2, with 9 bases identical to TRBD1. J lost 4 bases, V lost 0 bases, and 6 bases had no gene match. The CDR3 length is 17 residues. Germline V gene lookup returns CDR1 LGHNA and CDR2 YNFKEQ. CDR3 in amino acids: CASSQEEGTGFTGELFF. CDR3 coding DNA: TGTGCCAGCAGCCAAGAAGAAGGGACAGGGTTCACCGGGGAGCTGTTTTTT.

This clonotype occurred a few times. J is TRBJ1-1 and V is TRBV2, with 9 bases aligning to TRBD1. This CDR3 spans 15 amino acids. The V gene's germline CDR1 is SNHLY and CDR2 FYNNEI. The J segment lost 6 bases and the V segment lost 6 bases, leaving 11 bases of the junction unmatched. The CDR3 DNA is TGTGCCAGCAGCGACGGACAGGGGTTTGGCCCTGAAGCTTTCTTT. Its protein product is CASSDGQGFGPEAFF. Full variable domain (remainder filled in from reference TRBV2 and TRBJ1-1): EPEVTQTPSHQVTQMGQEVILRCVPISNHLYFYWYRQILGQKVEFLVSFYNNEISEKSEIFDDQFSVERPDGSNFTLKIRSTKLEDSAMYFCASSDGQGFGPEAFFGQGTRLTVV.

The rearrangement joins TRBV20-1 to TRBJ1-2; 8 nucleotides agree with TRBD1. Germline assignment: CDR1 DFQATT and CDR2 SNEGSKA (reference sequence). Trimming removed 4 bases from V and 8 bases from J; junction bases left unmatched: 6. The CDR3 totals 12 residues. DNA for the CDR3: TGCAGTGCTAAGACAGGGGAATGGGGCTACACCTTC. This translates into CSAKTGEWGYTF.

The chain carries TRBV7-2 and TRBJ1-2; tentative D call: TRBD1 (5 bases). V was cut by 3 bases and J by 5 bases, with 16 bases left in between. In germline, CDR1 is SGHTA, CDR2 FQGNSA. There are 15 residues in the CDR3. CDR3 sequence reads: CASSLGVGLQYGYTF. Here the CDR3 DNA reads TGTGCCAGCAGCTTGGGGGTGGGGCTGCAATATGGCTACACCTTC.

A few counts support this clonotype. The V and J genes are TRBV10-3 and TRBJ2-1; TRBD2 matches at 13 bases. Germline trimming cut 0 bases from V and 0 bases from J; bases unmatched to any gene: 8. The CDR3 has 20 residues. The germline V gene encodes CDR1 ENHRY and CDR2 SYGVKD. CDR3 sequence (DNA): TGTGCCATCAGTGAGTCGAAGACTAGCGGGGGGCCCAGCTCCTACAATGAGCAGTTCTTC. This sequence encodes CAISESKTSGGPSSYNEQFF.